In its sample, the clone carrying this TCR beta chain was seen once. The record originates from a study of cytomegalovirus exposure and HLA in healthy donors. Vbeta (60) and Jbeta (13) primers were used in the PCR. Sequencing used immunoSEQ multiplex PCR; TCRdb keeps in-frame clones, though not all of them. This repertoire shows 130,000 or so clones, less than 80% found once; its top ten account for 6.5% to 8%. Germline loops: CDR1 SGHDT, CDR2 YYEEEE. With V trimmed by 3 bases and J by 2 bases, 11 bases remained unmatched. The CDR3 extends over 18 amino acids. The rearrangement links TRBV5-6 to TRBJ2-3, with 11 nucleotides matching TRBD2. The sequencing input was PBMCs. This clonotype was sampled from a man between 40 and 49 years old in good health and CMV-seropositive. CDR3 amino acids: CASSSGTSGASDTDTQYF. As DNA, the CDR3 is TGTGCCAGCAGCTCCGGGACTAGCGGTGCGTCCGACACAGATACGCAGTATTTT.